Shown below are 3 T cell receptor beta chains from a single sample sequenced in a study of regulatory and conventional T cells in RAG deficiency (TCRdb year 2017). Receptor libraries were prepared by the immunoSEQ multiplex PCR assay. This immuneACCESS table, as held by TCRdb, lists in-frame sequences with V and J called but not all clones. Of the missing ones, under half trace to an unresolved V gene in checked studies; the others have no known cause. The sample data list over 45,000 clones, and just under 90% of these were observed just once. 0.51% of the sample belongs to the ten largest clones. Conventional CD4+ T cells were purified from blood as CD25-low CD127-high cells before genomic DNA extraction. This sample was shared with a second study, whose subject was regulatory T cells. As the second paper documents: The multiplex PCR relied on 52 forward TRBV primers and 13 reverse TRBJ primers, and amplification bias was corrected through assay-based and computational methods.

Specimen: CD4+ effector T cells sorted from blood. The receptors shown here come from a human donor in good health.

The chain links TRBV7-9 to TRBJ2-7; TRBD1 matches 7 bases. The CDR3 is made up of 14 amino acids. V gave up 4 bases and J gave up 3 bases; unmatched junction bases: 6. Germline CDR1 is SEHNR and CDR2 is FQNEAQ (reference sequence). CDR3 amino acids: CASSSSQGNYEQYF. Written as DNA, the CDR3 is TGTGCCAGCAGCTCGTCACAGGGGAACTACGAGCAGTACTTC.

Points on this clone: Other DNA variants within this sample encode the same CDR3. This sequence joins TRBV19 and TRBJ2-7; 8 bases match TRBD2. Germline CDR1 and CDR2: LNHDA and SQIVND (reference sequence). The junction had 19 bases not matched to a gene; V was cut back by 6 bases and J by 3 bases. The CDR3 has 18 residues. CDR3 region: CASSPVPGVAGPRYEQYF. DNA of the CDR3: TGTGCCAGTAGCCCCGTCCCTGGCGTAGCGGGGCCCCGCTACGAGCAGTACTTC.

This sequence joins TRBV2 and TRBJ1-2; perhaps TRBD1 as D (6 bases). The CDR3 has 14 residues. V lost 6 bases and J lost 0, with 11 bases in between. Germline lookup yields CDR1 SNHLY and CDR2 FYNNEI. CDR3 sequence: CASSKDRANYGYTF. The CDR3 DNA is TGTGCCAGCAGCAAGGACAGAGCTAACTATGGCTACACCTTC.